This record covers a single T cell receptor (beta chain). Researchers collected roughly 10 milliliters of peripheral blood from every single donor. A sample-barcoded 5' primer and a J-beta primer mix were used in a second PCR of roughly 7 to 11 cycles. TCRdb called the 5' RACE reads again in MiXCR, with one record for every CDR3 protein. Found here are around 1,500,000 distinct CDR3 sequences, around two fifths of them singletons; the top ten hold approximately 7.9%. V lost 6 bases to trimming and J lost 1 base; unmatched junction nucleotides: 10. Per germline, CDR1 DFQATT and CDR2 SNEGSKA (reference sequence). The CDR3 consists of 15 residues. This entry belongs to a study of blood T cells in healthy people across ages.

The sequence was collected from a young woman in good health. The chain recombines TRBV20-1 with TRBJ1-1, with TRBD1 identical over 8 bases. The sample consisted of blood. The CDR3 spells CSAPSQTGENTEAFF. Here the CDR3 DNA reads TGCAGTGCGCCAAGCCAGACAGGGGAGAACACTGAAGCTTTCTTT.